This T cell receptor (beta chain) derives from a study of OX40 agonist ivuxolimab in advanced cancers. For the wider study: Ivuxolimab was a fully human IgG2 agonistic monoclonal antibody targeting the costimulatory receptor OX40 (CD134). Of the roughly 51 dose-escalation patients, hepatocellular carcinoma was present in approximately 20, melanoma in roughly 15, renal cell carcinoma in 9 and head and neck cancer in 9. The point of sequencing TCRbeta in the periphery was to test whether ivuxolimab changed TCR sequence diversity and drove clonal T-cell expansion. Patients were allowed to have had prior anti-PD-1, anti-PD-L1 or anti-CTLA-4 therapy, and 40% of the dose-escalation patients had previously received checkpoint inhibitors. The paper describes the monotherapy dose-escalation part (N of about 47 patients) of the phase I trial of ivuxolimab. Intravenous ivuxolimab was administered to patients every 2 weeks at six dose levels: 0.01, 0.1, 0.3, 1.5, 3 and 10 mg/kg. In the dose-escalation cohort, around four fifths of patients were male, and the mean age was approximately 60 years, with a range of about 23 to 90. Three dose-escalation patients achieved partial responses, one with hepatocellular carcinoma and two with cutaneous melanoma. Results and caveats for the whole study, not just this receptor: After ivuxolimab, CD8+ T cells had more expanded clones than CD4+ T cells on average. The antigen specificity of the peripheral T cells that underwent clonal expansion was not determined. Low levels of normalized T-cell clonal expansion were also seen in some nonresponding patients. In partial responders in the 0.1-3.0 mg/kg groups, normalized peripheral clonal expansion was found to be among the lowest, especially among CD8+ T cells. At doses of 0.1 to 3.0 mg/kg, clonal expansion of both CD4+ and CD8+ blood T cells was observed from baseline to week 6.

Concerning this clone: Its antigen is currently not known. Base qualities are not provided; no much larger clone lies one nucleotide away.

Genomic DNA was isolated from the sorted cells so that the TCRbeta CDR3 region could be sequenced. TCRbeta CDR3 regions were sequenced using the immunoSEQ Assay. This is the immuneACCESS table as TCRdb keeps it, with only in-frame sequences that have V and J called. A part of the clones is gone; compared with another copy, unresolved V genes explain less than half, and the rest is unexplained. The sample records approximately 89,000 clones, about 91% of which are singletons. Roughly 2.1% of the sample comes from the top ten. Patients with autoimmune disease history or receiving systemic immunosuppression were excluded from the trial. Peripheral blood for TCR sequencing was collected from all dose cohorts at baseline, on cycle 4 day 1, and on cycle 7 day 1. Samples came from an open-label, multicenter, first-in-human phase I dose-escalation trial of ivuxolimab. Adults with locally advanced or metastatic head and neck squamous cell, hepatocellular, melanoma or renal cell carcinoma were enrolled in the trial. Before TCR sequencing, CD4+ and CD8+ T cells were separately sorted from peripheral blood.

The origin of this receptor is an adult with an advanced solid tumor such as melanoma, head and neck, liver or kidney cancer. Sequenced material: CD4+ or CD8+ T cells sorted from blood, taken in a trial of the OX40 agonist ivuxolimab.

At the DNA level, the sequence is TGTGCCACTATCGGTAGAAGAAACATTCAGTACTTC. Its product reads: CATIGRRNIQYF. The chain links TRBV7-9 with TRBJ2-4; the D gene cannot be named for sure. V drops 10 bases and J drops 6 bases, leaving 13 bases in between. CDR1 and CDR2, per the germline V gene (reference sequence), are SEHNR and FQNEAQ. From the cysteine up to the phenylalanine, the CDR3 has a length of 12 residues. The kept DNA is CDR3 alone, 36 bases in frame from the first base.